The rows below give T cell receptor beta chains drawn from one sample of a study of cytomegalovirus exposure and HLA in healthy donors. The method was immunoSEQ multiplex PCR; TCRdb's version includes in-frame clones alone and lacks a portion of them. The sample records under 150,000 clones, about three quarters being singletons. The sample taken for sequencing was PBMCs. The receptors derive from a human donor in good health. CDR3s include the opening cysteine and the closing phenylalanine or tryptophan. The order of the fields is J gene, CDR3 length, clone size, V gene, D gene, CDR3 protein, CDR3 DNA. The D gene is left open where the match is weak. Where a row states a size, it is once, few, many or the class of an expanded clone; other rows omit it.

TRBJ1-2 | 15 | - | TRBV27 | - | CASSRTRVANYGYTF | TGTGCCAGCAGTCGGACGAGGGTGGCAAACTATGGCTACACCTTC
TRBJ2-5 | 14 | - | TRBV19 | TRBD2 | CASTIGTSSETQYF | TGTGCCAGTACCATCGGGACTAGCTCAGAGACCCAGTACTTC
TRBJ2-2 | 14 | - | TRBV23-1 | TRBD1 | CASSQVTGTGELFF | TGCGCCAGCAGTCAGGTGACAGGGACCGGGGAGCTGTTTTTT
TRBJ2-7 | 14 | - | TRBV19 | - | CASTVTGSSYEQYF | TGTGCCAGTACAGTGACAGGCAGCTCCTACGAGCAGTACTTC
TRBJ1-1 | 13 | - | TRBV6-1 | - | CASSGELTTEAFF | TGTGCCAGCAGCGGAGAACTAACGACTGAAGCTTTCTTT
TRBJ1-2 | 12 | - | TRBV6-1 | - | CASSEQDYGYTF | TGTGCCAGCAGTGAACAGGACTATGGCTACACCTTC
TRBJ2-5 | 14 | - | TRBV9 | - | CASSVGYSGETQYF | TGTGCCAGCAGCGTAGGTTATTCCGGAGAGACCCAGTACTTC
TRBJ1-2 | 13 | - | TRBV7-8 | TRBD1 | CASSVDRGYGYTF | TGTGCCAGCAGCGTGGACAGGGGATATGGCTACACCTTC
TRBJ1-1 | 15 | - | TRBV5-1 | - | CASSPGRSGGTEAFF | TGCGCCAGCAGCCCGGGGAGGAGTGGGGGCACTGAAGCTTTCTTT
TRBJ1-2 | 14 | - | TRBV18 | - | CASSLTTAPKGYTF | TGTGCCAGCTCTCTGACGACAGCTCCAAAGGGCTACACCTTC
TRBJ1-6 | 18 | few | TRBV5-4 | TRBD1 | CASSPGQVVGIGNSPLHF | TGTGCCAGCAGCCCGGGACAGGTAGTGGGGATTGGTAATTCACCCCTCCACTTT
TRBJ2-3 | 14 | many | TRBV6-4 | TRBD2 | CASSDSRGGDTQYF | TGTGCCAGCAGTGACTCGCGGGGGGGAGATACGCAGTATTTT
TRBJ2-7 | 13 | - | TRBV5-1 | - | CASSTRETYEQYF | TGCGCCAGCAGCACCCGGGAAACCTACGAGCAGTACTTC
TRBJ2-3 | 15 | - | TRBV5-4 | - | CASSRAPGTVDTQYF | TGTGCCAGCAGCCGGGCCCCGGGAACGGTGGATACGCAGTATTTT
TRBJ1-5 | 15 | - | TRBV7-9 | - | CASSLGQQGNQPQHF | TGTGCCAGCAGCTTAGGACAACAGGGAAATCAGCCCCAGCATTTT
TRBJ1-1 | 14 | - | TRBV2 | - | CASSVQGTNTEAFF | TGTGCCAGCAGTGTGCAGGGGACGAACACTGAAGCTTTCTTT
TRBJ2-3 | 15 | - | TRBV9 | TRBD2 | CASGTSGGSTDTQYF | TGTGCCAGTGGGACTAGCGGGGGGTCCACAGATACGCAGTATTTT
TRBJ2-7 | 16 | - | TRBV7-9 | - | CASSLRVAGEVNEQYF | TGTGCCAGCAGCTTGCGTGTTGCAGGGGAAGTAAACGAGCAGTACTTC
TRBJ2-7 | 15 | once | TRBV10-1 | - | CASSDGQGANYEQYF | TGCGCCAGCAGTGACGGTCAGGGTGCCAACTACGAGCAGTACTTC
TRBJ2-1 | 16 | - | TRBV27 | TRBD2 | CASRFRREGPYNEQFF | TGTGCCAGCAGATTTCGACGGGAGGGGCCTTACAATGAGCAGTTCTTC
TRBJ1-2 | 13 | - | TRBV6-1 | - | CASSPRELEGYTF | TGTGCCAGCAGCCCCCGGGAGCTGGAGGGCTACACCTTC
TRBJ1-2 | 13 | - | TRBV7-2 | - | CASSLAVTDLYTF | TGTGCCAGCAGCTTAGCGGTCACAGATCTCTACACCTTC
TRBJ1-2 | 14 | - | TRBV2 | - | CASSPEQGSYGYTF | TGTGCCAGCAGCCCCGAGCAGGGGAGCTATGGCTACACCTTC
TRBJ2-2 | 16 | - | TRBV5-4 | - | CASSLVLGGRTGELFF | TGTGCCAGCAGCTTGGTGTTAGGGGGTAGAACCGGGGAGCTGTTTTTT
TRBJ1-2 | 15 | few | TRBV5-8 | TRBD1 | CASSPTDRGHYGYTF | TGTGCCAGCAGCCCGACGGACAGGGGGCACTATGGCTACACCTTC
TRBJ1-1 | 13 | few | TRBV5-6 | - | CASSLDTNTEAFF | TGTGCCAGCAGCTTGGACACGAACACTGAAGCTTTCTTT
TRBJ2-5 | 16 | - | TRBV5-1 | TRBD2 | CASVGGGPLTQETQYF | TGCGCCAGCGTTGGGGGGGGACCGCTTACACAAGAGACCCAGTACTTC
TRBJ1-1 | 14 | few | TRBV27 | - | CASSLRGSATEAFF | TGTGCCAGCAGTTTAAGGGGAAGCGCAACTGAAGCTTTCTTT
TRBJ1-5 | 13 | few | TRBV6-5 | - | CASSYSYNQPQHF | TGTGCCAGCAGTTACTCGTACAATCAGCCCCAGCATTTT
TRBJ2-1 | 14 | - | TRBV2 | - | CASRTSSSHNEQFF | TGTGCCAGCAGGACGTCTAGTAGTCACAATGAGCAGTTCTTC
TRBJ2-3 | 15 | - | TRBV5-1 | TRBD2 | CASSLGRGVTDTQYF | TGCGCCAGCAGCTTAGGGCGGGGGGTCACAGATACGCAGTATTTT
TRBJ2-1 | 15 | - | TRBV7-9 | TRBD1 | CASSREGQGSDEQFF | TGTGCCAGCAGCCGAGAAGGACAGGGATCGGATGAGCAGTTCTTC
TRBJ1-1 | 15 | - | TRBV18 | TRBD1 | CASSSTGGLATEAFF | TGTGCCAGCTCGTCGACAGGGGGCTTAGCCACTGAAGCTTTCTTT
TRBJ1-6 | 13 | - | TRBV4-1 | - | CASSPARDSPLHF | TGCGCCAGCAGCCCGGCCCGGGATTCACCCCTCCACTTT
TRBJ2-3 | 19 | once | TRBV12-2 | - | CASRLAGGQIPSDPITQYF | TGTGCAAGTCGCTTAGCGGGAGGTCAGATTCCCTCTGATCCGATTACGCAGTATTTT
TRBJ1-2 | 14 | - | TRBV6-5 | TRBD1 | CASSGDRGDYGYTF | TGTGCCAGCAGTGGGGACAGGGGGGACTATGGCTACACCTTC
TRBJ2-3 | 12 | - | TRBV7-9 | - | CSSTSGTSTRYF | TGTTCCAGCACCTCCGGGACTTCAACGAGGTATTTT
TRBJ1-5 | 16 | - | TRBV6-1 | - | CASSGWTGVGDQPQHF | TGTGCCAGCAGTGGATGGACGGGGGTAGGGGATCAGCCCCAGCATTTT
TRBJ2-7 | 15 | - | TRBV25-1 | - | CASSERGGGSYEQYF | TGTGCCAGCAGTGAAAGAGGGGGGGGTTCCTACGAGCAGTACTTC
TRBJ2-5 | 13 | - | TRBV5-5 | - | CASSFFLSETQYF | TGTGCCAGCAGCTTCTTTCTGTCGGAGACCCAGTACTTC
TRBJ1-1 | 15 | - | TRBV6-5 | - | CASTDDLLLNTEAFF | TGTGCCAGCACCGACGACTTACTCCTAAACACTGAAGCTTTCTTT
TRBJ1-5 | 13 | - | TRBV27 | - | CASSLRVNQPQHF | TGTGCCAGCAGTTTGCGCGTTAATCAGCCCCAGCATTTT
TRBJ2-1 | 13 | - | TRBV27 | TRBD1 | CASAWTGGNEQFF | TGTGCCAGTGCTTGGACAGGGGGCAATGAGCAGTTCTTC
TRBJ1-1 | 15 | - | TRBV5-1 | TRBD1 | CASSPGQGAGTEAFF | TGCGCCAGCAGCCCGGGACAGGGGGCTGGGACTGAAGCTTTCTTT
TRBJ2-5 | 16 | - | TRBV11-2 | TRBD2 | CASSPLPRGGLETQYF | TGTGCCAGCAGCCCCCTACCGCGGGGGGGCCTTGAGACCCAGTACTTC
TRBJ2-5 | 15 | - | TRBV12-5 | TRBD1 | CASGLGQGAVKTQYF | TGTGCTAGTGGTTTGGGACAGGGGGCGGTAAAGACCCAGTACTTC
TRBJ2-7 | 16 | - | TRBV10-2 | TRBD1 | CASSEGPDRSFYEQYF | TGCGCCAGCAGTGAAGGGCCGGACAGGAGCTTCTACGAGCAGTACTTC
TRBJ1-2 | 14 | once | TRBV4-1 | - | CAGSQYGGGSGYTF | TGCGCCGGCAGCCAATACGGTGGAGGGAGTGGCTACACCTTC